This T cell receptor beta chain was captured by sequencing in a study of identical twins. MiXCR, run by TCRdb on the 5' RACE reads, gives a single entry per CDR3 protein. The sample contains around 450,000 distinct CDR3 sequences, 12% to 15% of which appear only once. This clonotype was observed at least ten times. This CDR3 contains 17 residues. Germline-derived CDR1 and CDR2 are LGHNA and YSLEER. The V and J ends lost 5 bases and 5 bases, in that order; junction bases with no gene match: 11. The sample was also reused in another study, on yellow fever vaccine responses in identical twins.

V gene TRBV4-3 combines with J gene TRBJ2-3; the match to TRBD2 covers 12 bases. Sequencing was done on a sample of CD4+ T cells sorted from blood. The receptor was isolated from a woman aged 18-29 years in good health. Here the CDR3 DNA reads TGCGCCAGCAGCGTAGGGCGACTAGCGGGAGCTGGAGATACGCAGTATTTT. Its protein product is CASSVGRLAGAGDTQYF.